The rows below give T cell receptor beta chains drawn from one sample of a study of cytomegalovirus exposure and HLA in healthy donors. Profiled with immunoSEQ multiplex PCR; TCRdb holds only in-frame clones, not every one. The profile shows 200,000 to 250,000 clones, around 85% of them singletons. What was sequenced was PBMCs. The source of these receptors is a man between 45 and 60 years old in good health and CMV-seronegative. Both conserved end residues are part of each CDR3. Fields, in order: clone size, J gene, CDR3 length, V gene, D gene, CDR3 DNA, CDR3 protein. D genes are given only for firm matches. Clone size is stated in some rows and not others, as once, few, many or a class when expanded.

abundance: -
j_gene: TRBJ2-3
len: 13
v_gene: TRBV6-5
d_gene: -
CDR3nt: TGTGCCAGCAGCTGGACAGACACAGATACGCAGTATTTT
CDR3aa: CASSWTDTDTQYF

abundance: once
j_gene: TRBJ2-2
len: 18
v_gene: TRBV9
d_gene: TRBD2
CDR3nt: TGTGCCAGCAGCGTAGTGGGAGCGGGAGGGCCGGACACCGGGGAGCTGTTTTTT
CDR3aa: CASSVVGAGGPDTGELFF

abundance: -
j_gene: TRBJ1-5
len: 16
v_gene: TRBV4-2
d_gene: TRBD1
CDR3nt: TGTGCCAGCAGCCAAGAAGGAGGGGGCTTCAATCAGCCCCAGCATTTT
CDR3aa: CASSQEGGGFNQPQHF

abundance: -
j_gene: TRBJ2-7
len: 13
v_gene: TRBV19
d_gene: TRBD1
CDR3nt: TGTGCCAGTAGCAGGACAGGGGCCTACGAGCAGTACTTC
CDR3aa: CASSRTGAYEQYF

abundance: -
j_gene: TRBJ2-1
len: 16
v_gene: TRBV4-1
d_gene: TRBD2
CDR3nt: TGCGCCAGCAGCCAATTCCGGGCGGGAGGGCCAACTGAGCAGTTCTTC
CDR3aa: CASSQFRAGGPTEQFF

abundance: -
j_gene: TRBJ1-2
len: 12
v_gene: TRBV27
d_gene: -
CDR3nt: TGTGCCAGCAGTGATCCGGGACAACGGTACACCTTC
CDR3aa: CASSDPGQRYTF

abundance: -
j_gene: TRBJ2-1
len: 13
v_gene: TRBV10-1
d_gene: TRBD2
CDR3nt: TGCGCCAGGGGGGGGGTTCTCGGCAATGAGCAGTTCTTC
CDR3aa: CARGGVLGNEQFF

abundance: -
j_gene: TRBJ2-5
len: 14
v_gene: TRBV10-3
d_gene: TRBD2
CDR3nt: TGTGCCATCAGTGGTGGGAGGGGTCGGGAGACCCAGTACTTC
CDR3aa: CAISGGRGRETQYF

abundance: -
j_gene: TRBJ2-7
len: 14
v_gene: TRBV6-1
d_gene: TRBD1
CDR3nt: TGTGCCAGCAAACCAGGACAGGGCGCCTACGAGCAGTACTTC
CDR3aa: CASKPGQGAYEQYF

abundance: -
j_gene: TRBJ2-5
len: 17
v_gene: TRBV5-1
d_gene: TRBD2
CDR3nt: TGCGCCAGCAGCTTCACCGGGACTAGCGGAGGGGGAGAGACCCAGTACTTC
CDR3aa: CASSFTGTSGGGETQYF